These 21 T cell receptor beta chains originate from one sample sequenced in a study of T cell responses to AZD1222 COVID-19 vaccine. Generated by immunoSEQ multiplex PCR, the TCRdb table keeps only in-frame clones and is missing some. This table has 99,000 or so clones, 70% to 90% appearing once. The sequences come from peripheral blood, collected on day 0 of AZD1222 vaccination. These receptor sequences come from an adult in good health.

As concerns this clone: The junction departs from the called germline gene at one end, perhaps through a read error. The V call is TRBV25-1, the J call TRBJ2-2; the match to TRBD1 covers 7 bases. CDR3 length: 15 amino acids. Germline values: CDR1 MGHDK, CDR2 SYGVNS. The CDR3 DNA is TGTGCCAGCAGCTACGGGACAGCGAATACCGGGGAGCTGTTTTTT. It encodes CASSYGTANTGELFF.

The chain uses TRBV24-1 and TRBJ1-2, with D possibly being TRBD1 (5 bases). CDR3 length: 15 residues. V was clipped by 5 bases and J by 8 bases, with 20 bases between them. Looked up from germline, CDR1 is KGHDR and CDR2 is SFDVKD. The CDR3 is CATSGWGRDGVGYTF. The CDR3 DNA reads as TGTGCCACCAGTGGCTGGGGCCGAGACGGGGTAGGCTACACCTTC.

The chain combines TRBV11-2 with TRBJ2-1, with TRBD2 matching over 9 bases. CDR1 and CDR2 (germline): SGHAT, FQNNGV. The CDR3 length is 15 residues. After removal of 5 bases from V and 8 bases from J, the junction contained 10 bases not matched to a gene. CDR3: CASSPRTSVSDEQFF. The CDR3 DNA reads TGTGCCAGCAGCCCGCGGACTAGCGTGAGCGATGAGCAGTTCTTC. Using reference TRBV11-2 and TRBJ2-1 for the parts outside the CDR3, the full variable domain is EAGVAQSPRYKIIEKRQSVAFWCNPISGHATLYWYQQILGQGPKLLIQFQNNGVVDDSQLPKDRFSAERLKGVDSTLKIQPAKLEDSAVYLCASSPRTSVSDEQFFGPGTRLTVL.

Worth noting for this clone: Mismatch with germline at one junction end may stem from a read error. The chain couples TRBV5-1 to TRBJ1-2; possible D gene TRBD1, 6 bases. The CDR3 covers 14 residues. Germline CDR1 SGHRS, CDR2 YFSETQ. CDR3 in amino acids: CASSLLGADYGYTF. The DNA of the CDR3 is TGTGCCAGCAGCTTATTGGGGGCAGACTATGGCTACACCTTC.

The gene calls are TRBV21-1 and TRBJ1-6. TRBV21-1 is a listed pseudogene. The CDR3 covers 10 residues. The chain's CDR3 is CASSNSPLHF. The CDR3 DNA sequence: TGTGCCAGCAGTAATTCACCCCTCCACTTT.

The chain joins TRBV27 to TRBJ1-4; D uncertain. Trimming removed 5 bases from V and 8 bases from J, with 15 bases in between. Germline V gene sequence: CDR1 MNHEY, CDR2 SMNVEV (reference sequence). This CDR3 region has 14 residues. CDR3 nucleotide sequence: TGTGCCAGCAGTCTCTCCCGGGCCGCCGAAAAACTGTTTTTT. Its translation: CASSLSRAAEKLFF.

The rearrangement uses TRBV6-1 and TRBJ1-1; D uncertain. The CDR3 covers 12 residues. The germline V gene has CDR1 MNHNS and CDR2 SASEGT. Trimming took off 3 bases at V and 7 bases at J, with 9 bases between the two ends. CDR3 DNA sequence: TGTGCCAGCAGTGATTGGCAGCTTGAAGCTTTCTTT. Amino acids: CASSDWQLEAFF.

The V gene is TRBV11-2, the J gene TRBJ2-5; 12 nucleotides align to TRBD1. The ends lost 0 bases at V and 4 bases at J; junction bases unmatched: 3. This CDR3 is 16 amino acids long. The V gene's germline CDR1 is SGHAT and CDR2 FQNNGV. This chain's CDR3 is CASSLDGDRGRETQYF. CDR3 DNA sequence: TGTGCCAGCAGCTTAGACGGGGACAGGGGGCGAGAGACCCAGTACTTC.

CDR3 bases: TGTGCCAGCAGCAAAGTGGGACAGAACACCGGGGAGCTGTTTTTT. Protein product: CASSKVGQNTGELFF. The chain has TRBV21-1 and TRBJ2-2; no check of the table's D call, TRBD1, against the DNA was made. TRBV21-1 is a known pseudogene. CDR3 length: 15 residues.

The chain couples TRBV6-5 to TRBJ2-1; D ambiguous. The length of the CDR3 is 14 residues. The V gene's germline CDR1 is MNHEY and CDR2 SVGAGI. V was trimmed by 0 bases and J by 5 bases, leaving 8 bases between them. This CDR3 is CASSYSWRHNEQFF. CDR3 DNA: TGTGCCAGCAGTTACTCGTGGAGACACAATGAGCAGTTCTTC.

This clone appeared a single time. The chain joins TRBV19 to TRBJ1-1; 9 bases are a match to TRBD1. J lost 4 bases, V lost 3 bases, and 12 bases had no gene match. Germline-derived CDR1 and CDR2 are LNHDA and SQIVND (reference sequence). The CDR3 contains 17 residues. CDR3 DNA sequence: TGTGCCAGTAGTATTGTGGGGACAGGGTGGTTGCGCACTGAAGCTTTCTTT. This sequence encodes CASSIVGTGWLRTEAFF.

The CDR3 spells CASSQDGGGRGSETQYF. CDR3 nucleotide sequence: TGCGCCAGCAGCCAAGATGGTGGCGGGAGGGGATCAGAGACCCAGTACTTC. The rearrangement links TRBV4-3 to TRBJ2-5; 9 nucleotides line up with TRBD2. The germline V gene has CDR1 LGHNA and CDR2 YSLEER. This CDR3 is 17 amino acids long. V shed 0 bases and J 4 bases; nucleotides not matched to a gene: 9.

J is TRBJ1-2 and V is TRBV5-1; possible D gene TRBD1, 6 bases. V dropped 5 bases and J dropped 6 bases, with 14 bases sitting between them. The CDR3 extends over 13 amino acids. Germline V gene lookup returns CDR1 SGHRS and CDR2 YFSETQ. CDR3 in DNA: TGCGCCAGCAGTACACAGGGTATCGATGGCTACACCTTC. Its protein product is CASSTQGIDGYTF.

V gene TRBV19 combines with J gene TRBJ1-5; TRBD1 matches at 9 bases. The ends lost 6 bases at V and 3 bases at J; junction bases unmatched: 6. This CDR3 has 15 residues. CDR1 is LNHDA, CDR2 SQIVND, per germline (reference sequence). This CDR3 is CASRGQGLNNQPQHF. CDR3 DNA sequence: TGTGCCAGTAGGGGACAGGGCTTGAACAATCAGCCCCAGCATTTT.

The chain carries TRBV4-1 and TRBJ1-1; D gene ambiguous. CDR1 is MGHRA and CDR2 is YSYEKL in the germline V gene. This CDR3 is built from 16 residues. V was pared by 6 bases and J by 6 bases, with 23 bases between. The CDR3 sequence: CASSPTVGVSFSEAFF. For the CDR3, the DNA is TGCGCCAGCAGTCCGACCGTGGGTGTTAGTTTCTCTGAAGCTTTCTTT.

The chain is built from TRBV9 and TRBJ2-7; D remains ambiguous. V was shortened by 5 bases and J by 2 bases, with 8 bases between the two germline ends. CDR1 is SGDLS and CDR2 is YYNGEE in the germline V gene. This CDR3 contains 12 residues. The CDR3 coding sequence is TGTGCCAGCAGGGAAACTCCCTACGAGCAGTACGTC. It encodes CASRETPYEQYV.

V and J are TRBV30 and TRBJ2-1, with D possibly being TRBD1 (5 bases). CDR3 length equals 15 residues. Trimming took 1 base from V and 8 from J, leaving 18 bases between them. CDR1 is GTSNPN, CDR2 SVGIG, per germline (reference sequence). The CDR3 region is CAWSAFGANRDEQFF. The CDR3 DNA reads TGTGCCTGGAGTGCGTTTGGGGCCAATAGGGATGAGCAGTTCTTC.

The chain recombines TRBV19 with TRBJ1-5; D is unclear. The CDR3 totals 13 residues. From germline, CDR1 is LNHDA and CDR2 SQIVND (reference sequence). The V end lost 6 bases, the J end lost 4 bases, and 10 bases lay between the germline ends. The DNA for the CDR3 is TGTGCCAGTAGCTTCGACGGGAATCAGCCCCAGCATTTT. Translated: CASSFDGNQPQHF.

The chain joins TRBV7-3 to TRBJ1-6; unclear D gene. From germline, CDR1 is SGHTA and CDR2 FQGTGA. The CDR3 length is 13 residues. V was clipped by 0 bases and J by 7 bases, with 4 bases between them. CDR3 in DNA: TGTGCCAGCAGCTTAACGTTGAATTCACCCCTCCACTTT. This codes for CASSLTLNSPLHF.

In the case of this clone: The junction and the germline gene differ at one end; a read error may be behind it. The chain has TRBV5-1 and TRBJ1-1; 7 bases align to TRBD1. The germline V gene has CDR1 SGHRS and CDR2 YFSETQ. The CDR3 extends over 14 amino acids. CDR3 region: CASSFTGADTEAFF. The CDR3 region has the DNA TGTGCCAGCAGCTTTACAGGGGCGGACACTGAAGCTTTCTTT.

Regarding this clone: This CDR3 fails to terminate in the conserved phenylalanine or tryptophan, so it likely reflects a read error. The DNA is omitted, as the CDR3 cannot be located on it reliably, and the CDR3 follows TCRdb's listing. The chain uses TRBV6-1 and TRBJ2-7; the table's D gene call, TRBD2, was not cross checked with the DNA. The CDR3 extends over 11 residues, inclusive of both ends. Germline V gene data show CDR1 as MNHNS and CDR2 as SASEGT. CDR3 residues: CASSENGVAGL.